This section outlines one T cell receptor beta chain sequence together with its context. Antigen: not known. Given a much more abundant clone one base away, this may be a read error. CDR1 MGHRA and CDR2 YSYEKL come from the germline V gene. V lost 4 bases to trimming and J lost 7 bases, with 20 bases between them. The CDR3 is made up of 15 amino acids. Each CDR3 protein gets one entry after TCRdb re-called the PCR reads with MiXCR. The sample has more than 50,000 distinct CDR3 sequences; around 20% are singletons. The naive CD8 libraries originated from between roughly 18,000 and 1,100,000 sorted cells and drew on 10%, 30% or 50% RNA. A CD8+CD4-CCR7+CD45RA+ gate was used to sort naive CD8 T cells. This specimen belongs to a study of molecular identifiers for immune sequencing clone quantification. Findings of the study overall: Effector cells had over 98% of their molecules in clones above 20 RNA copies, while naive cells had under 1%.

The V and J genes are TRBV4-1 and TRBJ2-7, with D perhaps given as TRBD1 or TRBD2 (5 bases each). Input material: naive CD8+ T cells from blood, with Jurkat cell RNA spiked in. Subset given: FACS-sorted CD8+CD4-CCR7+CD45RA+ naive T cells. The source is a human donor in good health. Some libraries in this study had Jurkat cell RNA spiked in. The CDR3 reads CASSREDGGCLEQYF. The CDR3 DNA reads TGCGCCAGCAGCCGCGAGGATGGGGGTTGCCTTGAGCAGTACTTC.